What follows are 28 T cell receptor beta chains derived from one specimen sequenced in a study of blood T cell repertoires in COVID-19. The repertoire was sequenced with immunoSEQ multiplex PCR; TCRdb's copy has only in-frame clones and lacks some. This table holds some 52,000 clones, approximately 84% found once. The sample was peripheral blood. These receptor sequences come from a man between 65 and 85 years old with acute or convalescent COVID-19.

This chain connects TRBV13 to TRBJ2-5; 11 bases match TRBD2. CDR1 and CDR2 (germline): PRHDT, FYEKMQ (reference sequence). This CDR3 is built from 16 residues. The V gene end was trimmed by 2 bases and the J gene end by 5 bases; junction bases not matched to a gene: 7. DNA of the CDR3: TGTGCCAGCAGCTTAAGGCTAGCGGGGGGCTTGGAGACCCAGTACTTC. It encodes CASSLRLAGGLETQYF.

This clone was seen only once. The chain joins TRBV4-1 to TRBJ2-7, with D uncertain. Per germline, CDR1 MGHRA and CDR2 YSYEKL. V lost 5 bases to trimming and J lost 2 bases, with 13 bases between them. This CDR3 spans 14 amino acids. CDR3: CASSSRQATYEQYF. The DNA for the CDR3 is TGCGCCAGCAGCTCCCGACAAGCAACCTACGAGCAGTACTTC.

This rearrangement joins TRBV2 to TRBJ1-1; 8 bases are shared with TRBD1. Per the germline V gene, CDR1 is SNHLY and CDR2 is FYNNEI. The CDR3 contains 17 residues. V lost 6 bases, J lost 5 bases, and 17 bases stayed unmatched. The CDR3 bases are TGTGCCAGCAGCCTTTTCTCCCTCCGGACAGGGAGAACTGAAGCTTTCTTT. Translation: CASSLFSLRTGRTEAFF.

This clone showed up just a few times. J is TRBJ2-7 and V is TRBV23-1; tentative D call: TRBD1 (6 bases). TRBV23-1 counts as an open reading frame of uncertain function. Trimming cost V 2 bases and J 3 bases, with 17 bases left between them. The CDR3 covers 16 residues. The DNA of the CDR3 is TGCGCCAGCAGTCAAGTGACAGGAATGATGGACTACGAGCAGTACGTC. This codes for CASSQVTGMMDYEQYV.

This clone has just one count. The chain links TRBV9 to TRBJ2-1, with 14 positions matching TRBD2. This CDR3 has 20 residues. Germline V gene sequence: CDR1 SGDLS, CDR2 YYNGEE. Trimming removed 3 bases from V and 4 bases from J; junction bases left unmatched: 15. CDR3 residues: CASSDRGLAGGGWFYNEQFF. The CDR3 DNA sequence: TGTGCCAGCAGCGACAGAGGACTAGCGGGGGGAGGGTGGTTTTACAATGAGCAGTTCTTC.

The chain combines TRBV6-4 with TRBJ2-1, with TRBD2 matching over 16 bases. Germline CDR1 MRHNA, CDR2 SNTAGT. The ends lost 2 bases at V and 4 bases at J; junction bases unmatched: 2. This CDR3 has 17 residues. The CDR3 DNA reads TGTGCCAGCAGTGACGGGACTAGCGGGGGGGGATACAATGAGCAGTTCTTC. It translates to CASSDGTSGGGYNEQFF.

V usage is TRBV7-2 and J usage is TRBJ2-1; D perhaps matches TRBD2 (6 bases). Germline V gene lookup returns CDR1 SGHTA and CDR2 FQGNSA. The CDR3 has 14 amino acids. Trimming pared 0 bases from V and 10 bases from J, leaving 13 bases between. The CDR3 bases are TGTGCCAGCAGCTTAGCATTTTGGGAGGTCGAGCAGTTCTTC. Translation gives CASSLAFWEVEQFF.

The rearrangement uses TRBV29-1 and TRBJ2-7; 13 bases fit TRBD2. This CDR3 comprises 17 residues. Germline V gene sequence: CDR1 SQVTM, CDR2 ANQGSEA. The V gene end was trimmed by 6 bases and the J gene end by 2 bases; junction bases not matched to a gene: 13. CDR3 sequence reads: CSVRAGHGLAGAYEQYF. For the CDR3, the DNA is TGCAGCGTCCGGGCGGGACATGGACTAGCGGGGGCCTACGAGCAGTACTTC.

This sequence joins TRBV19 and TRBJ2-1; TRBD2 matches at 8 bases. Unmatched junction bases numbered 9, after V lost 6 bases and J lost 5 bases. This CDR3 comprises 15 residues. The germline gives CDR1 LNHDA, CDR2 SQIVND (reference sequence). This CDR3 is CASRPRGGLNNEQFF. CDR3 nucleotide sequence: TGTGCCAGTAGACCTCGGGGGGGGCTCAACAATGAGCAGTTCTTC. Together with reference TRBV19 and TRBJ2-1, the CDR3 gives the full variable domain: DGGITQSPKYLFRKEGQNVTLSCEQNLNHDAMYWYRQDPGQGLRLIYYSQIVNDFQKGDIAEGYSVSREKKESFPLTVTSAQKNPTAFYLCASRPRGGLNNEQFFGPGTRLTVL.

V usage is TRBV7-3 and J usage is TRBJ2-3; 7 bases are a match to TRBD1. The CDR3 has 14 residues. The V gene end was trimmed by 5 bases and the J gene end by 1 base; junction bases not matched to a gene: 3. Germline assignment: CDR1 SGHTA and CDR2 FQGTGA. The CDR3 DNA follows: TGTGCCAGCAGCCGGGACAGAGGCACAGATACGCAGTATTTT. It is translated as CASSRDRGTDTQYF.

The rearrangement links TRBV12-5 to TRBJ2-7; D is unresolved. The CDR3 runs to 17 residues. Looked up from germline, CDR1 is LGHNT and CDR2 is FRNRAP. V gave up 0 bases and J gave up 0 bases, with 15 bases separating them. CDR3 protein: CASGLVLTEPSSYEQYF. CDR3 coding DNA: TGTGCTAGTGGTTTGGTACTCACTGAACCAAGCTCCTACGAGCAGTACTTC.

This clone was seen a single time. The chain employs TRBV9 and TRBJ2-1, with TRBD2 as a possible D gene (5 bases). CDR1 SGDLS and CDR2 YYNGEE come from the germline V gene. The CDR3 runs to 14 residues. With 3 bases removed from V and 0 bases from J, the gap between germline ends came to 7 bases. The CDR3 spells CASSGRSSYNEQFF. The CDR3 bases are TGTGCCAGCAGCGGGAGGAGCTCCTACAATGAGCAGTTCTTC.

This chain uses TRBV5-5 with TRBJ2-2; TRBD1 aligns across 9 bases. CDR3 length: 15 residues. Germline-derived CDR1 and CDR2 are SGHKS and YYEKEE (reference sequence). The V segment lost 2 bases and the J segment 4 bases; nucleotides outside the gene matches: 3. This CDR3 reads CASSFGTGTTGELFF. For the CDR3, the DNA is TGTGCCAGCAGCTTTGGGACAGGGACCACCGGGGAGCTGTTTTTT.

V gene TRBV7-3 combines with J gene TRBJ2-1; 13 bases map to TRBD2. Trimming took 5 bases from V and 8 from J; bases not matched to a gene: 6. Looked up from germline, CDR1 is SGHTA and CDR2 is FQGTGA. The CDR3 covers 15 residues. The DNA of the CDR3 is TGTGCCAGCAGCGACGGACTAGCGGGGGTCGATGAGCAGTTCTTC. Protein sequence: CASSDGLAGVDEQFF.

The V call is TRBV25-1, the J call TRBJ2-3, with D maybe TRBD2 (5 bases). CDR1 and CDR2 from the germline V gene are MGHDK and SYGVNS. V was clipped by 5 bases and J by 2 bases, with 11 bases between them. The length of the CDR3 is 14 residues. The CDR3 is CASSRPGDTDTQYF. Written as DNA, the CDR3 is TGTGCCAGCAGTCGACCCGGGGACACAGATACGCAGTATTTT.

The chain is built from TRBV7-2 and TRBJ2-5, with 13 bases matching TRBD2. CDR3 length: 16 residues. Trimming at V came to 5 bases and at J to 2 bases, leaving 5 bases not matched to a gene. Germline lookup yields CDR1 SGHTA and CDR2 FQGNSA. CDR3 sequence reads: CASSPSLAGGQETQYF. The CDR3 bases are TGTGCCAGCAGCCCGTCACTAGCGGGAGGGCAAGAGACCCAGTACTTC. Supplemented by reference TRBV7-2 and TRBJ2-5, the full variable domain reads GAGVSQSPSNKVTEKGKDVELRCDPISGHTALYWYRQSLGQGLEFLIYFQGNSAPDKSGLPSDRFSAERTGGSVSTLTIQRTQQEDSAVYLCASSPSLAGGQETQYFGPGTRLLVL.

V gene TRBV6-5 combines with J gene TRBJ1-3; perhaps TRBD1 as D (6 bases). The V end was cut by 4 bases, the J end by 0 bases, with 13 bases between. The CDR3 covers 16 residues. CDR1 is MNHEY, CDR2 SVGAGI, per germline. The CDR3: CASSFSGQSSGNTIYF. The CDR3 coding sequence is TGTGCCAGCAGTTTCTCAGGACAGAGCTCTGGAAACACCATATATTTT.

This chain links TRBV7-3 with TRBJ1-1, with TRBD1 as a possible D gene (6 bases). Germline V gene sequence: CDR1 SGHTA, CDR2 FQGTGA. The CDR3 has 13 residues. The V end lost 4 bases, the J end lost 1 base, and 7 bases lay between the germline ends. In DNA form, the CDR3 reads TGTGCCAGCAGCTCACAGGGGAACACTGAAGCTTTCTTT. Protein sequence: CASSSQGNTEAFF.

The chain combines TRBV9 with TRBJ2-7; TRBD1 matches 7 bases. The J segment lost 2 bases and the V segment lost 2 bases, leaving 4 bases of the junction unmatched. In germline, CDR1 is SGDLS, CDR2 YYNGEE. The CDR3 runs to 14 residues. The CDR3 loop is CASSVQQGTYEQYF. In DNA, the CDR3 is TGTGCCAGCAGCGTTCAACAGGGGACCTACGAGCAGTACTTC.

J is TRBJ1-1 and V is TRBV5-1; D perhaps matches TRBD1 (6 bases). Germline V gene lookup returns CDR1 SGHRS and CDR2 YFSETQ. The CDR3 length is 14 residues. V was clipped by 2 bases and J by 0 bases, with 8 bases between them. CDR3 nucleotides: TGCGCCAGCAGCTTTACAGGGATGAACACTGAAGCTTTCTTT. Its translation: CASSFTGMNTEAFF.

V usage is TRBV12-5 and J usage is TRBJ2-5; 7 nucleotides line up with TRBD1. The CDR3 has 15 residues. V lost 1 base and J lost 7; bases outside the gene matches: 9. Germline CDR1 reads LGHNT; CDR2 reads FRNRAP. The CDR3 DNA reads as TGTGCTAGTGGTTTGGCCCGACAGGGCGCTTGGACCCAGTACTTC. Translation: CASGLARQGAWTQYF. Complete variable domain (other parts from reference TRBV12-5 and TRBJ2-5): DARVTQTPRHKVTEMGQEVTMRCQPILGHNTVFWYRQTMMQGLELLAYFRNRAPLDDSGMPKDRFSAEMPDATLATLKIQPSEPRDSAVYFCASGLARQGAWTQYFGPGTRLLVL.

This clone was seen more than once but under ten times. The genes are TRBV19 and TRBJ1-5, with 8 bases identical to TRBD1. Germline CDR1 and CDR2: LNHDA and SQIVND (reference sequence). V shed 3 bases and J 5 bases; nucleotides not matched to a gene: 6. The CDR3 has 15 residues. CDR3 protein: CASSISAGGHQPQHF. CDR3 in DNA: TGTGCCAGTAGTATCTCCGCAGGGGGCCATCAGCCCCAGCATTTT.

The chain has TRBV7-6 and TRBJ2-3; 10 bases align to TRBD2. CDR3 length: 19 amino acids. Germline CDR1 and CDR2: SGHVS and FNYEAQ. With 1 base clipped from V and 0 bases from J, the junction kept 10 bases outside the gene matches. CDR3 nucleotide sequence: TGTGCCAGCAGCTTAGTCGCTAGCGGGGGCCCTCATAGCACAGATACGCAGTATTTT. It translates to CASSLVASGGPHSTDTQYF.

This clone was found a few times. The V call is TRBV19, the J call TRBJ1-5; D perhaps matches TRBD1 (5 bases). The CDR3 runs 14 residues. V was shortened by 5 bases and J by 3 bases, with 11 bases between the two germline ends. The germline V gene has CDR1 LNHDA and CDR2 SQIVND (reference sequence). CDR3 coding DNA: TGTGCCAGTAGTTTTCGGGGGAACAATCAGCCCCAGCATTTT. This codes for CASSFRGNNQPQHF.

This chain links TRBV28 with TRBJ2-7; TRBD1 matches at 9 bases. Per the germline V gene, CDR1 is MDHEN and CDR2 is SYDVKM. Trimming took 5 bases from V and 1 from J; bases not matched to a gene: 6. This CDR3 has 15 residues. For the CDR3, the DNA is TGTGCCAGCAGTCCTACAGGGGGCTGGTCCTACGAGCAGTACGTC. Its protein is CASSPTGGWSYEQYV.

The CDR3 bases are TGTGCCAGCAGCCCGCGGGAGAGTGAGCAGTTCTTC. As protein: CASSPRESEQFF. The chain is built from TRBV9 and TRBJ2-1; 7 positions match TRBD2. With V trimmed by 4 bases and J by 9 bases, 4 bases remained unmatched. CDR1 and CDR2 from the germline V gene are SGDLS and YYNGEE. This CDR3 spans 12 amino acids.

The sample holds a few counts of this clone. This chain joins TRBV9 and TRBJ1-5; tentative D call: TRBD1 (6 bases). V was cut by 3 bases and J by 6 bases, with 16 bases left in between. The CDR3 extends over 15 amino acids. The germline CDR1 and CDR2 sequences are SGDLS and YYNGEE. This chain's CDR3 is CASSAGALGSQPQHF. CDR3 sequence (DNA): TGTGCCAGCAGCGCAGGGGCCCTAGGGAGTCAGCCCCAGCATTTT.

V usage is TRBV7-9 and J usage is TRBJ1-4; no clear D gene. V was trimmed by 5 bases and J by 0 bases, leaving 10 bases between them. The CDR3 spans 15 residues. The germline gives CDR1 SEHNR, CDR2 FQNEAQ (reference sequence). The CDR3 is CASSPWTATNEKLFF. CDR3 DNA: TGTGCCAGCAGCCCGTGGACTGCAACTAATGAAAAACTGTTTTTT.